This TCR beta chain was sequenced in a study of OX40 agonist ivuxolimab in advanced cancers. Overall study: Patients in the trial were receiving intravenous ivuxolimab every 2 weeks, at doses of 0.01 to 10 mg/kg.

With 4 bases clipped from V and 1 base from J, the junction kept 7 bases outside the gene matches. Looked up from germline, CDR1 is SGHNT and CDR2 is YYREEE (reference sequence). CDR3 length: 16 residues. TCRdb's copy holds only in-frame clones and misses some; the assay was immunoSEQ multiplex PCR. The repertoire holds 100,000 to 150,000 clones, with about nine tenths as singletons. The TCR was taken from an adult with an advanced solid tumor such as melanoma, head and neck, liver or kidney cancer. The sample in question was CD4+ or CD8+ T cells sorted from blood, obtained in a trial of the OX40 agonist ivuxolimab. The gene calls are TRBV5-4 and TRBJ1-1; 10 nucleotides align to TRBD1. For the CDR3, the DNA is TGTGCCAGCAGCCCAGCGACAGGGGGCGCGAACACTGAAGCTTTCTTT. Protein sequence: CASSPATGGANTEAFF.